These 31 T cell receptor beta chains were all obtained from the same sample, sequenced in a study of tumor and adjacent non-tumor tissue in lung cancer. The library came from three nested PCR rounds adapted from ARM-PCR protocols. A single record per CDR3 protein comes from TCRdb applying MiXCR to the multiplex PCR reads. The sample yields fewer than 100,000 distinct CDR3 sequences, 65% to 85% seen once. This sample's RNA came from whole unsorted tissue. This non-tumor lung sample came from over 3 cm beyond the tumor edge. Input material: distant non-tumor lung tissue. These receptors came from a man aged 60 to 75 with non-small cell lung cancer.

This clonotype is labeled large (0.1 to 1%). The chain joins TRBV4-1 to TRBJ1-2, with TRBD1 identical over 7 bases. Trimming removed 4 bases from V and 3 bases from J; junction bases left unmatched: 11. This CDR3 spans 16 amino acids. Germline CDR1 is MGHRA and CDR2 is YSYEKL. The CDR3 DNA follows: TGCGCCAGCAGCCCCGGTGGAACAGGGGACTACTATGGCTACACCTTC. It specifies CASSPGGTGDYYGYTF.

The gene calls are TRBV4-2 and TRBJ1-2; D uncertain. Per the germline V gene, CDR1 is LGHNA and CDR2 is YNFKEQ. The CDR3 totals 14 residues. Trimming removed 4 bases at V and 6 bases at J, with 15 bases between. The CDR3 DNA reads as TGTGCCAGCAGCCTAGAGCGATGGACGGATGGCTACACCTTC. This encodes CASSLERWTDGYTF.

In regard to this clonotype: This may be a read error: a much more frequent sequence differs by one nucleotide. This chain links TRBV6-8 with TRBJ2-4; 7 bases map to TRBD2. J gave up 7 bases and V 5 bases, and 5 bases lay outside the gene matches. Germline-derived CDR1 and CDR2 are MNHGY and SAAAGT. CDR3 size: 13 residues. DNA for the CDR3: TGTGCCAGCAGTAATAGCGGGCCTAACATTCAGTACTTC. Its protein product is CASSNSGPNIQYF.

This clonotype was found many times. V is TRBV20-1 and J is TRBJ1-5; D gene unclear. V was clipped by 4 bases and J by 4 bases, with 14 bases between them. Germline loops: CDR1 DFQATT, CDR2 SNEGSKA (reference sequence). The CDR3 spans 14 residues. In DNA form, the CDR3 reads TGCAGTGCTATTTCCGAGAGGGAGAATCAGCCCCAGCATTTT. Translation gives CSAISERENQPQHF.

With respect to this clonotype: At one end the junction does not follow the germline gene, possibly because of a read error. V gene TRBV6-5 combines with J gene TRBJ1-5; TRBD1 agrees at 8 bases. This CDR3 spans 15 amino acids. The germline V gene encodes CDR1 MNHEY and CDR2 SVGAGI. CDR3 coding DNA: TGTACCAGCAGTTTCAGAGGACAGGGTAGTCAGCCCCAGCATTTT. This codes for CTSSFRGQGSQPQHF.

To note about this clonotype: The missing conserved phenylalanine or tryptophan at the end of this CDR3 makes a read error likely. V and J are TRBV12-3 or TRBV12-4 and TRBJ1-1; a possible D gene is TRBD1 (5 bases). The CDR3 contains 15 residues. The CDR3 loop is CASSFPGILSTKAFS. CDR3 nucleotides: TGTGCCAGCAGTTTCCCAGGGATACTGAGCACTAAAGCTTTCTCT.

A note on this clonotype: A read error is possible here, since a much larger clone lies one base away. The J gene is TRBJ1-1, the V gene TRBV12-3 or TRBV12-4; 8 nucleotides line up with TRBD1. The V and J ends lost 8 bases and 5 bases, in that order; junction bases with no gene match: 7. This CDR3 spans 13 amino acids. CDR3 region: CASCAQGATEAFF. CDR3 nucleotides: TGTGCCAGCTGCGCTCAGGGGGCTACTGAAGCTTTCTTT.

The sample holds one count of this clonotype. One end of the junction varies from germline; a read error may be responsible. The chain joins TRBV20-1 to TRBJ1-6; D possibly corresponds to TRBD1 (5 bases). Looked up from germline, CDR1 is DFQATT and CDR2 is SNEGSKA (reference sequence). The CDR3 contains 14 residues. Here the CDR3 reads CSARDGGTYSTLHF. The CDR3 DNA sequence: TGCAGTGCTAGAGATGGGGGAACCTATTCAACCCTCCACTTT.

The chain couples TRBV28 to TRBJ2-4, with a tentative D call TRBD1 (6 bases). V gave up 6 bases and J gave up 0 bases, with 15 bases separating them. The CDR3 loop spans 16 amino acids. Germline assignment: CDR1 MDHEN and CDR2 SYDVKM. The CDR3 is CASSGTGTLAKNIQYF. The CDR3 DNA sequence: TGTGCCAGCAGCGGAACAGGGACGCTAGCCAAAAACATTCAGTACTTC.

Of note for this clonotype: Because it lacks the conserved phenylalanine or tryptophan at the end, this CDR3 is likely a read error. The chain has TRBV4-3 and TRBJ2-7; 9 bases are shared with TRBD1. Germline V gene data show CDR1 as LGHNA and CDR2 as YSLEER. The length of the CDR3 is 17 residues. CDR3 sequence reads: CTSNQGIRTGAAYEQYL. The CDR3 DNA is TGCACCAGCAACCAAGGAATCAGGACAGGGGCCGCCTACGAGCAGTACTTA.

A word on this clonotype: In this CDR3 the conserved last residue, phenylalanine or tryptophan, is missing, so a read error is likely. The J gene is TRBJ1-2, the V gene TRBV29-1; D is ambiguous. In germline, CDR1 is SQVTM, CDR2 ANQGSEA. The length of the CDR3 is 13 residues. CDR3 nucleotides: TGCAGCGTTGTCACGGGGAAGGACTATGACTACACCTTA. Amino acid sequence: CSVVTGKDYDYTL.

As regards this clonotype: Compared with germline, one end of the junction differs, possibly owing to a read error. This rearrangement joins TRBV20-1 to TRBJ2-1; D perhaps matches TRBD2 (6 bases). CDR1 is DFQATT, CDR2 SNEGSKA, per germline (reference sequence). The length of the CDR3 is 12 residues. Here the CDR3 DNA reads TGCAATGCTGGCCAGGACTATAATGAGCAGTTCTTC. Protein product: CNAGQDYNEQFF.

Notes on this clonotype: A read error may produce the germline difference seen at one junction end. This chain connects TRBV6-2 or TRBV6-3 to TRBJ2-7, with D possibly being TRBD2 (6 bases). CDR1 is MNHEY, CDR2 SVGEGT, per germline. The CDR3 is 14 residues long. CDR3 sequence (DNA): TGTGCCAGCTGTTACTCTAGCGTGAGGGACGAGCAGTACTTC. It yields the protein CASCYSSVRDEQYF.

The V and J genes are TRBV5-1 and TRBJ1-1, with 9 bases lining up with TRBD1. This CDR3 is built from 15 residues. Trimming removed 5 bases from V and 4 bases from J; junction bases left unmatched: 9. Per the germline V gene, CDR1 is SGHRS and CDR2 is YFSETQ. CDR3: CASRKMTGGGTEAFF. CDR3 coding DNA: TGCGCCAGCAGAAAAATGACAGGGGGAGGCACTGAAGCTTTCTTT.

The chain links TRBV11-2 to TRBJ2-3; no reliable D call. CDR1 SGHAT and CDR2 FQNNGV come from the germline V gene. The CDR3 contains 15 residues. Trimming shortened V by 3 bases and J by 5 bases, and 15 bases separated the two germline ends. The CDR3 nucleotides read TGTGCCAGCAGCTTGGACCAGGCTACAAGAGATACGCAGTATTTT. This codes for CASSLDQATRDTQYF. Together with reference TRBV11-2 and TRBJ2-3, the CDR3 gives the full variable domain: EAGVAQSPRYKIIEKRQSVAFWCNPISGHATLYWYQQILGQGPKLLIQFQNNGVVDDSQLPKDRFSAERLKGVDSTLKIQPAKLEDSAVYLCASSLDQATRDTQYFGPGTRLTVL.

Regarding this clonotype: The CDR3 end shows no conserved phenylalanine or tryptophan, and so a read error is likely. V and J are TRBV20-1 and TRBJ2-5; D remains ambiguous. Per the germline V gene, CDR1 is DFQATT and CDR2 is SNEGSKA (reference sequence). This CDR3 has 15 amino acids. The CDR3 reads CCARDLRQAQETQYS. For the CDR3, the DNA is TGCTGTGCTAGAGATCTGCGGCAGGCCCAAGAGACCCAGTACTCC.

Turning to this clonotype: A much larger clonotype is one base distant, so this may be a read error. V is TRBV5-1 and J is TRBJ2-5; D gene uncertain. This CDR3 has 16 residues. CDR1 SGHRS and CDR2 YFSETQ come from the germline V gene. V lost 4 bases and J lost 2, with 18 bases in between. As DNA, the CDR3 is TGCGCCAGCAGCATGGCCGGTATAACGGCACAAGAGACCCAGTACTTC. This translates into CASSMAGITAQETQYF.

As regards this clonotype: The junction departs from the called germline gene at one end, perhaps through a read error. The chain joins TRBV11-2 to TRBJ2-5; D remains unclear. The germline V gene has CDR1 SGHAT and CDR2 FQNNGV. The CDR3 contains 13 residues. CDR3 sequence reads: CATSSTSEETQYF. CDR3 nucleotide sequence: TGTGCCACCAGCTCAACATCGGAAGAGACCCAGTACTTC. The full variable domain, its missing parts supplied by reference TRBV11-2 and TRBJ2-5, is EAGVAQSPRYKIIEKRQSVAFWCNPISGHATLYWYQQILGQGPKLLIQFQNNGVVDDSQLPKDRFSAERLKGVDSTLKIQPAKLEDSAVYLCATSSTSEETQYFGPGTRLLVL.

A word on this clonotype: One end of the junction is discordant with germline, which a read error may explain. V and J are TRBV4-3 and TRBJ2-5, with D uncertain. Germline V gene data show CDR1 as LGHNA and CDR2 as YSLEER. The CDR3 is made up of 11 amino acids. The CDR3 DNA is TGCGCCAGCGGCCAAGGGCGGACCCAGTACTTC. This translates into CASGQGRTQYF.

Of note for this clonotype: One junction end disagrees with the germline gene, perhaps due to a read error. The chain joins TRBV30 to TRBJ1-4; D remains ambiguous. The CDR3 is 16 residues long. The germline V gene encodes CDR1 GTSNPN and CDR2 SVGIG (reference sequence). CDR3: CARSAQTGFSGEKLFF. In DNA, the CDR3 is TGTGCCAGGAGTGCCCAAACGGGATTCTCCGGAGAAAAACTGTTTTTT.

The CDR3 is CASRAGTNYGYTF. As DNA, the CDR3 is TGTGCCAGCAGGGCCGGGACAAACTATGGCTACACCTTC. This chain connects TRBV6-5 to TRBJ1-2; weak D call: TRBD1 (6 bases). Germline CDR1 MNHEY, CDR2 SVGAGI. Trimming stripped 6 bases from V and 2 bases from J, with 10 bases between. The CDR3 sequence is 13 residues long.

Worth noting for this clonotype: It is likely a read error, because the conserved phenylalanine at the end of the CDR3 is missing. The limits of the CDR3 on the DNA are not certain, so only TCRdb's listed CDR3 is given. The gene calls are TRBV11-1 and TRBJ2-1. In germline, CDR1 is SGHAT, CDR2 FQDESV (reference sequence). The CDR3 sequence runs 15 residues, both termini included. The CDR3 loop is CASSLELSGYNEHFY.

To note about this clonotype: The conserved final phenylalanine or tryptophan is absent from the CDR3, which likely points to a read error. The genes are TRBV6-2 or TRBV6-3 and TRBJ2-1, with 9 bases fitting TRBD2. The germline V gene encodes CDR1 MNHEY and CDR2 SVGEGT. The CDR3 is 15 amino acids. The CDR3 loop reads CVSRQGLAAVNGQFI. As DNA, the CDR3 is TGTGTCAGCAGGCAGGGACTAGCAGCGGTCAATGGGCAGTTCATC.

Of note for this clonotype: Sequence at one end of the junction differs from germline and may be a read error. The J gene is TRBJ2-1, the V gene TRBV6-1; D possibly uses TRBD1 or TRBD2 (5 bases each). The CDR3 spans 15 residues. Per the germline V gene, CDR1 is MNHNS and CDR2 is SASEGT. The CDR3 loop is CANSDPITGPSEQFF. In DNA, the CDR3 is TGTGCCAACAGTGATCCCATAACGGGACCGTCTGAGCAGTTCTTC.

Remarks on this clonotype: One end of the junction fails to match germline, which may point to a read error. J is TRBJ2-7 and V is TRBV6-6, with 7 bases aligning to TRBD1. CDR3 length: 14 residues. CDR1 and CDR2 from the germline V gene are MNHNY and SVGAGI (reference sequence). The CDR3 region is CASNYLAGGDEQYF. CDR3 bases: TGTGCCAGCAATTACCTGGCAGGGGGTGACGAGCAGTATTTC.

The gene calls are TRBV20-1 and TRBJ1-5; maybe TRBD1 (5 bases). The germline gives CDR1 DFQATT, CDR2 SNEGSKA (reference sequence). CDR3 size: 15 residues. CDR3 DNA: TGCAATACTAGGGGAGGAGGGACGGGAGGTCAGCCCCAGCATTTT. It codes for CNTRGGGTGGQPQHF.

This clonotype was observed once. V gene TRBV20-1 combines with J gene TRBJ2-1; TRBD2 agrees at 11 bases. The CDR3 loop spans 15 amino acids. The germline gives CDR1 DFQATT, CDR2 SNEGSKA (reference sequence). The CDR3 protein is CNATLAGGGINEQFF. CDR3 coding DNA: TGCAATGCGACCTTAGCGGGAGGGGGGATCAATGAGCAGTTCTTC.

V gene TRBV11-3 combines with J gene TRBJ2-5, with D perhaps matching TRBD2 (6 bases). The CDR3 has 14 residues. Germline-derived CDR1 and CDR2 are SGHNT and YENEEA. The germline V and J ends were trimmed by 9 bases and 10 bases, with 24 bases remaining between them. As DNA, the CDR3 is TGTGCCAGTATCATAGATGGGGGGACCCTCGTCCAGTACTTC. Translated, it gives CASIIDGGTLVQYF.

Of note for this clonotype: An end of the junction does not agree with germline; a read error may underlie this. The chain employs TRBV6-5 and TRBJ2-1; TRBD2 agrees at 8 bases. The CDR3 has 16 residues. Germline values: CDR1 MNHEY, CDR2 SVGAGI. The CDR3 loop is CASSRLWSGRGDEQIF. In DNA, the CDR3 is TGTGCCAGCAGTCGCCTATGGAGCGGGAGAGGGGATGAGCAGATCTTC.

The chain combines TRBV4-1 with TRBJ2-1; 8 positions agree with TRBD1. Germline V CDR1 and CDR2: MGHRA, YSYEKL. V was pared by 2 bases and J by 13 bases, with 19 bases of the junction left unmatched. This CDR3 spans 17 amino acids. The CDR3 nucleotides read TGCGCCAGCAGCCAATATCGGGGCCCCAGGGGGCAGGGTGAACAGTTCTTC. Its translation is CASSQYRGPRGQGEQFF.

The chain uses TRBV6-1 and TRBJ1-4, with D possibly being TRBD1 (6 bases). This CDR3 is 16 amino acids long. Germline assignment: CDR1 MNHNS and CDR2 SASEGT. The germline V and J ends were trimmed by 4 bases and 8 bases, with 20 bases remaining between them. This CDR3 is CASSALQGPSSEKLFF. The DNA for the CDR3 is TGTGCCAGCAGTGCCCTACAGGGACCTTCCTCCGAAAAACTGTTTTTT.